This T cell receptor (beta chain) was retrieved from a study of T cell responses to AZD1222 COVID-19 vaccine. Unmatched junction bases numbered 7, after V lost 5 bases and J lost 6 bases. The CDR3 sequence is 15 residues long. CDR1 and CDR2 (germline): SGHDT, YYEEEE. Study observations and caveats: Among vaccine-associated CD4 TCRs, coverage spanned spike, with dominance at 160-218 and 743-854. Females outnumbered males among donors, who were mostly white British; clonal diversity was possibly underestimated. The study found Spike-specific TCR breadth and depth rose after two AZD1222 doses.

As concerns this clone: Its cognate antigen is unknown.

Method: immunoSEQ multiplex PCR; TCRdb's copy keeps in-frame clones and lacks some. The sample yields tens of thousands of clones, approximately 90% seen once. The sequences come from peripheral blood, collected 28 days after the second AZD1222 dose. The TCR sequence derives from an adult who received the AZD1222 COVID-19 vaccine. The V gene is TRBV5-6, the J gene TRBJ1-5; 11 bases fit TRBD1. The CDR3 spells CASSSRTGGFQPQHF. CDR3 DNA: TGTGCCAGCAGTTCCCGGACAGGGGGCTTTCAGCCCCAGCATTTT.